The rows below give T cell receptor beta chains drawn from one sample of a study of PD-1 blockade in classical Hodgkin lymphoma. The repertoire was sequenced with immunoSEQ multiplex PCR; TCRdb's copy has only in-frame clones and lacks some. The sample has approximately 65,000 clones, 90% to 95% seen once; the top ten hold 6.5% to 9.5%. The sequences come from peripheral blood mononuclear cells (PBMCs), collected before the fourth cycle of nivolumab. The receptors derive from a human donor with classical Hodgkin lymphoma. Each CDR3 is given with its conserved first and last residue. The order of the fields is clone size, V gene, D gene, J gene, CDR3 protein, CDR3 DNA. A D gene is named only where the DNA matches it firmly. Size values are once, few and many counts, or a class for expanded clones, and some rows have none.

abundance: -
v_gene: TRBV7-8
d_gene: TRBD2
j_gene: TRBJ2-3
CDR3aa: CASSLPSSGGPGDTQYF
CDR3nt: TGTGCCAGCAGCTTACCGTCCTCGGGGGGGCCCGGAGATACGCAGTATTTT

abundance: -
v_gene: TRBV6-6
d_gene: -
j_gene: TRBJ1-4
CDR3aa: CASSRRVNEKLFF
CDR3nt: TGTGCCAGCTCCAGGCGGGTTAATGAAAAACTGTTTTTT

abundance: -
v_gene: TRBV28
d_gene: -
j_gene: TRBJ2-7
CDR3aa: CASSLAPGLRTTYEQYF
CDR3nt: TGTGCCAGCAGTTTAGCTCCAGGCCTTCGGACCACCTACGAGCAGTACTTC

abundance: few
v_gene: TRBV18
d_gene: -
j_gene: TRBJ1-5
CDR3aa: CASSSGYDNQPQHF
CDR3nt: TGTGCCAGTTCGTCCGGGTACGATAATCAGCCCCAGCATTTT

abundance: -
v_gene: TRBV2
d_gene: -
j_gene: TRBJ2-1
CDR3aa: CASSGARYNEQFF
CDR3nt: TGTGCCAGCAGTGGAGCGCGGTACAATGAGCAGTTCTTC

abundance: -
v_gene: TRBV27
d_gene: -
j_gene: TRBJ2-3
CDR3aa: CASSLMKVESTDTQYF
CDR3nt: TGTGCCAGCAGTTTAATGAAGGTGGAAAGCACAGATACGCAGTATTTT

abundance: -
v_gene: TRBV9
d_gene: TRBD1
j_gene: TRBJ2-7
CDR3aa: CASSPRTGNYEQYF
CDR3nt: TGTGCCAGCAGCCCCAGGACAGGGAACTACGAGCAGTACTTC

abundance: -
v_gene: TRBV18
d_gene: -
j_gene: TRBJ2-5
CDR3aa: CASSPQRVLAGETQYF
CDR3nt: TGTGCCAGCTCACCACAGAGGGTTCTTGCAGGAGAGACCCAGTACTTC

abundance: once
v_gene: TRBV27
d_gene: TRBD1
j_gene: TRBJ2-5
CDR3aa: CASRTGGLQETQYF
CDR3nt: TGTGCCAGTAGGACAGGGGGATTACAAGAGACCCAGTACTTC

abundance: few
v_gene: TRBV28
d_gene: -
j_gene: TRBJ1-1
CDR3aa: CASSFGTEAFF
CDR3nt: TGTGCCAGCAGTTTTGGTACTGAAGCTTTCTTT

abundance: -
v_gene: TRBV2
d_gene: -
j_gene: TRBJ1-2
CDR3aa: CASSELNPGAYGYTF
CDR3nt: TGTGCCAGCAGTGAACTAAACCCCGGGGCCTATGGCTACACCTTC

abundance: -
v_gene: TRBV6-5
d_gene: -
j_gene: TRBJ1-1
CDR3aa: CASSYHRGAEAFF
CDR3nt: TGTGCCAGCAGTTACCACCGCGGAGCAGAAGCTTTCTTT

abundance: once
v_gene: TRBV6-5
d_gene: -
j_gene: TRBJ2-5
CDR3aa: CASSRDISETQYF
CDR3nt: TGTGCCAGCAGTCGCGACATCTCCGAGACCCAGTACTTC

abundance: once
v_gene: TRBV5-1
d_gene: TRBD2
j_gene: TRBJ2-2
CDR3aa: CASSNKGLANTGELFF
CDR3nt: TGCGCCAGCAGCAATAAGGGACTAGCGAACACCGGGGAGCTGTTTTTT

abundance: once
v_gene: TRBV11-3
d_gene: -
j_gene: TRBJ2-1
CDR3aa: CASSRRDGGEQFF
CDR3nt: TGTGCCAGCAGCAGAAGGGACGGGGGCGAGCAGTTCTTC

abundance: -
v_gene: TRBV7-9
d_gene: -
j_gene: TRBJ2-1
CDR3aa: CASSHVNGEQFF
CDR3nt: TGTGCCAGCAGCCATGTAAACGGGGAGCAGTTCTTC

abundance: -
v_gene: TRBV11-3
d_gene: TRBD2
j_gene: TRBJ2-3
CDR3aa: CASSTGGGRTDTQYF
CDR3nt: TGTGCCAGCAGCACAGGCGGGGGTCGCACAGATACGCAGTATTTT

abundance: -
v_gene: TRBV7-2
d_gene: -
j_gene: TRBJ2-4
CDR3aa: CASSLVRGAKNIQYF
CDR3nt: TGTGCCAGCAGCTTAGTTAGGGGGGCGAAAAACATTCAGTACTTC

abundance: -
v_gene: TRBV10-2
d_gene: TRBD1
j_gene: TRBJ1-2
CDR3aa: CASSEGQGIRGYGYTF
CDR3nt: TGCGCCAGCAGTGAGGGACAGGGGATACGGGGCTATGGCTACACCTTC

abundance: -
v_gene: TRBV27
d_gene: TRBD2
j_gene: TRBJ2-7
CDR3aa: CASSWASGPYEQYF
CDR3nt: TGTGCCAGCAGTTGGGCTAGCGGCCCCTACGAGCAGTACTTC

abundance: -
v_gene: TRBV7-9
d_gene: -
j_gene: TRBJ2-7
CDR3aa: CASSSLSGEQYF
CDR3nt: TGTGCCAGCAGCTCTCTATCCGGCGAGCAGTACTTC

abundance: -
v_gene: TRBV2
d_gene: -
j_gene: TRBJ2-7
CDR3aa: CASGQVSEQYF
CDR3nt: TGTGCCAGCGGACAAGTCTCCGAGCAGTACTTC

abundance: -
v_gene: TRBV5-1
d_gene: -
j_gene: TRBJ2-7
CDR3aa: CASSLQGYAYEQYF
CDR3nt: TGCGCCAGCAGCCTTCAGGGGTACGCCTACGAGCAGTACTTC

abundance: -
v_gene: TRBV5-1
d_gene: TRBD1
j_gene: TRBJ2-3
CDR3aa: CASSRDRGRGGADTQYF
CDR3nt: TGCGCCAGCAGCAGGGACAGGGGGCGCGGTGGAGCAGATACGCAGTATTTT

abundance: -
v_gene: TRBV7-9
d_gene: -
j_gene: TRBJ2-7
CDR3aa: CASSESPGISYEQYF
CDR3nt: TGTGCCAGCAGCGAGAGTCCAGGGATCTCCTACGAGCAGTACTTC

abundance: -
v_gene: TRBV2
d_gene: -
j_gene: TRBJ2-7
CDR3aa: CASSEYWAQGGYEQYF
CDR3nt: TGTGCCAGCAGTGAATATTGGGCCCAGGGGGGATACGAGCAGTACTTC